This record looks at one TCR beta chain sequence and its context. Its antigen remains unidentified. The V and J ends lost 1 base and 5 bases, in that order; junction bases with no gene match: 6. From germline, CDR1 is MGHDK and CDR2 SYGVNS. The CDR3 contains 17 residues. The sample comes from a study of PD-1 blockade in classical Hodgkin lymphoma. Broader study findings: A significant rise in TCR diversity by C4D1 was seen for CD4+ but not CD8+ cells. Reported baseline diversity: healthy donors highest, relapsed/refractory patients lowest.

As for time point: cycle 4 day 1 (C4D1), after 6 weeks of nivolumab. Each and every patient relapsed after autologous stem cell transplantation, and patients got differing brentuximab vedotin exposure. Generated by immunoSEQ multiplex PCR, the TCRdb table keeps only in-frame clones and is missing some. This sample carries roughly 21,000 clones, more than 80% of them seen once, and the ten largest clones take about an eighth. This chain links TRBV25-1 with TRBJ2-3, with 13 bases that match TRBD2. Sequencing was performed on peripheral blood mononuclear cells (PBMCs), taken before the fourth cycle of nivolumab. This receptor was identified in a human donor with classical Hodgkin lymphoma. The CDR3 region is CASSELGTSGRGDTQYF. The CDR3 DNA sequence: TGTGCCAGCAGTGAATTGGGAACTAGCGGGAGGGGAGATACGCAGTATTTT.